The subject of this entry is one TCR beta chain. What it recognizes is unknown. The assay was immunoSEQ multiplex PCR, and TCRdb's table has in-frame clones only and misses some. The sample includes under 40,000 clones, roughly four fifths of them seen just once. This sample was taken from a study of T cells in narcolepsy. Study-level findings and limits: Autoreactive HCRT-specific and TRIB2-specific clonotypes were marked in same-patient CSF-versus-blood CD4+ comparisons. Reportedly, autoreactive clonotypes were serially detected in patients' blood but not controls'.

Trimming took 3 bases from V and 7 from J, leaving 10 bases between them. Germline CDR1 is SGHTA and CDR2 is FQGNSA. The CDR3 extends over 13 amino acids. Input material: memory (CD45RA-) CD4+ T cells from blood. V usage is TRBV7-2 and J usage is TRBJ2-1; tentatively, D is TRBD2 (6 bases). This receptor was identified in a human donor in good health. The DNA of the CDR3 is TGTGCCAGCAGCTTGATTGGAGGGAATGAGCAGTTCTTC. Its translation: CASSLIGGNEQFF.